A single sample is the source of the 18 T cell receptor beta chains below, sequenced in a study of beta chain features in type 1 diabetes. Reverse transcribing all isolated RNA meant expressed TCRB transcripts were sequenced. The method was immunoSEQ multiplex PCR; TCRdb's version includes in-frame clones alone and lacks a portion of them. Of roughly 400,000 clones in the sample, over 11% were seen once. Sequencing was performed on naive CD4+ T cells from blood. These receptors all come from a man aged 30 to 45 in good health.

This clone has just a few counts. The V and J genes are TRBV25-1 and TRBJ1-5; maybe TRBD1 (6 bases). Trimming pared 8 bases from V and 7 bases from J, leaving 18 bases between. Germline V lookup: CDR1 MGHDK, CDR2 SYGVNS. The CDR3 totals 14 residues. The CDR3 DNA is TGTGCCAGCCAGGGGTTGGGGGAGAGGCAGCCCCAGCATTTT. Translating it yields CASQGLGERQPQHF.

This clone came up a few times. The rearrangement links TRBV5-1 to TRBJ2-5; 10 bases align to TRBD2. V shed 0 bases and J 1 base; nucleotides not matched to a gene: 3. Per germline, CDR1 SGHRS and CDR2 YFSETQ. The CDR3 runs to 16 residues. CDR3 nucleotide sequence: TGCGCCAGCAGCTTGGTTCTAGCGGGGGCCCAAGAGACCCAGTACTTC. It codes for CASSLVLAGAQETQYF.

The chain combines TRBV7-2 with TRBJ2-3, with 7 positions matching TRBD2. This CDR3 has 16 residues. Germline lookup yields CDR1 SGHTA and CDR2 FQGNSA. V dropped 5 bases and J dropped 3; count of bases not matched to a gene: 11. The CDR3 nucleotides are TGTGCCAGCAGCCCCTTTGCGGGAGCGAGTACAGATACGCAGTATTTT. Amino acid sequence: CASSPFAGASTDTQYF.

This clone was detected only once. CDR3: CASSSFRRHQETQYF. The CDR3 bases are TGTGCCAGCAGCTCCTTTAGGAGGCATCAAGAGACCCAGTACTTC. The V gene is TRBV11-2, the J gene TRBJ2-5; tentatively, D is TRBD2 (5 bases). Trimming took off 4 bases at V and 2 bases at J, with 14 bases between the two ends. The CDR3 spans 15 residues. Per germline, CDR1 SGHAT and CDR2 FQNNGV.

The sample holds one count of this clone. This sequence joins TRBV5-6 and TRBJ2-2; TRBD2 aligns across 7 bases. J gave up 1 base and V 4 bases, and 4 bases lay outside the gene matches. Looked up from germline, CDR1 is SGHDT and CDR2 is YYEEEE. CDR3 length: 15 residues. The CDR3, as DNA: TGTGCCAGCAGCGCCCCTAGCGGGAACACCGGGGAGCTGTTTTTT. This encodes CASSAPSGNTGELFF.

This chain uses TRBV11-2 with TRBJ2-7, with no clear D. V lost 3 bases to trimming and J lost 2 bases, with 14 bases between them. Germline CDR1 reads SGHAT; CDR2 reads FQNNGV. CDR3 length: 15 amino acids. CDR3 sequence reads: CASSFNAALAYEQYF. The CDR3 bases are TGTGCCAGCAGCTTTAACGCTGCCTTGGCCTACGAGCAGTACTTC.

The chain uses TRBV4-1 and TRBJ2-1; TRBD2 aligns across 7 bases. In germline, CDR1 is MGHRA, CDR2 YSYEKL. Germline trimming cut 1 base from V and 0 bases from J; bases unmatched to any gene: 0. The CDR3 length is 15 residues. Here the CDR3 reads CASSQGGSSYNEQFF. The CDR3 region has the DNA TGCGCCAGCAGCCAAGGCGGGAGCTCCTACAATGAGCAGTTCTTC.

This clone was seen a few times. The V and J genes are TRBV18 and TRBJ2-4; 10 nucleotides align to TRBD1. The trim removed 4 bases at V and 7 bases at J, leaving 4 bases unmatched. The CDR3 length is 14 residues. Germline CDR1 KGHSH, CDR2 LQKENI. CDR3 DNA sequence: TGTGCCAGCTCACTGCCGGGACAGGGGAACATTCAGTACTTC. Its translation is CASSLPGQGNIQYF.

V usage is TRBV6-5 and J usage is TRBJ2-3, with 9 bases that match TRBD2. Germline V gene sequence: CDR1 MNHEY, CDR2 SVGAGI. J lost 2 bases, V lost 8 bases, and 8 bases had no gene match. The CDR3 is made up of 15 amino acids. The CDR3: CASPWLAGNTDTQYF. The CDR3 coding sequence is TGTGCCAGCCCGTGGCTAGCGGGAAACACAGATACGCAGTATTTT.

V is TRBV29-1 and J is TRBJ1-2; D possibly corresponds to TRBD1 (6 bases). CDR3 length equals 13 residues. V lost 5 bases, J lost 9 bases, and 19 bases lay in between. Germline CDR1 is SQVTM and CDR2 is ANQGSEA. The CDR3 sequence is CSVFGPGEDSYTF. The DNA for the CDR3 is TGCAGCGTTTTTGGGCCAGGGGAGGATAGCTACACCTTC.

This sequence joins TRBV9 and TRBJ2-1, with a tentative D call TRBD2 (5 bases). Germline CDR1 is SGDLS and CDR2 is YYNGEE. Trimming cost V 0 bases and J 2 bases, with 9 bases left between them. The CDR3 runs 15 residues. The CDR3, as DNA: TGTGCCAGCAGCGTAGAGGCTAGCACCTACAATGAGCAGTTCTTC. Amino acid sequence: CASSVEASTYNEQFF.

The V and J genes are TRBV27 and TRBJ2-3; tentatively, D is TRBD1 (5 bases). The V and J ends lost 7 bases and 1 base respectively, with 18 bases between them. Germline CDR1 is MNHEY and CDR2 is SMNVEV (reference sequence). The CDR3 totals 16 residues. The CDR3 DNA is TGTGCCAGCACCCCTAATGGCAGGGCTGGCACAGATACGCAGTATTTT. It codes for CASTPNGRAGTDTQYF.

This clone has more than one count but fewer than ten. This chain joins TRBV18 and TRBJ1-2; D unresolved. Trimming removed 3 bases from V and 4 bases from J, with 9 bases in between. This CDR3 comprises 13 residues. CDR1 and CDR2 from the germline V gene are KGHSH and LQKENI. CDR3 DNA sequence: TGTGCCAGCTCACCTGACGGAAGCTATGGCTACACCTTC. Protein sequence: CASSPDGSYGYTF.

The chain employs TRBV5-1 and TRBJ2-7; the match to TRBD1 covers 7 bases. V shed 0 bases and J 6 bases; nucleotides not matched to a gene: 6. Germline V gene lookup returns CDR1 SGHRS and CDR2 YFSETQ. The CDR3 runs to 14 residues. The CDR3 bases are TGCGCCAGCAGCTTGGCGGGACAGTCGTCCGAGCAGTACTTC. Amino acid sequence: CASSLAGQSSEQYF.

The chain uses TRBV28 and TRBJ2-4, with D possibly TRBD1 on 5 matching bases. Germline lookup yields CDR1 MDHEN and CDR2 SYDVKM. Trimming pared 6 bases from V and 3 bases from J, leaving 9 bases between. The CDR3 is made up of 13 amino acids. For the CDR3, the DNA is TGTGCCAGCAGGCCCCAGGGCAAAAACATTCAGTACTTC. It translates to CASRPQGKNIQYF.

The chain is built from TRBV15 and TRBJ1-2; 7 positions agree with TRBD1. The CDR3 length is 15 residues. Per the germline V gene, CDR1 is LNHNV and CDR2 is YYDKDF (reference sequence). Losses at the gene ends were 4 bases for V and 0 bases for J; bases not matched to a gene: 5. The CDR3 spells CATSTTGLSNYGYTF. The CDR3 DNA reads TGTGCCACCAGCACGACAGGGCTATCTAACTATGGCTACACCTTC.

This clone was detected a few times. In nucleotides, the CDR3 is TGTGCCTGGAGGATATTGCGGGATGAGCAGTTCTTC. The encoded protein is CAWRILRDEQFF. The V and J genes are TRBV30 and TRBJ2-1; D is possibly TRBD2 (5 bases). CDR1 is GTSNPN and CDR2 is SVGIG in the germline V gene (reference sequence). The CDR3 spans 12 residues. Trimming left V 3 bases short and J 8 bases short, with 11 bases between. The whole variable domain, filled in from reference TRBV30 and TRBJ2-1, reads SQTIHQWPATLVQPVGSPLSLECTVEGTSNPNLYWYRQAAGRGLQLLFYSVGIGQISSEVPQNLSASRPQDRQFILSSKKLLLSDSGFYLCAWRILRDEQFFGPGTRLTVL.

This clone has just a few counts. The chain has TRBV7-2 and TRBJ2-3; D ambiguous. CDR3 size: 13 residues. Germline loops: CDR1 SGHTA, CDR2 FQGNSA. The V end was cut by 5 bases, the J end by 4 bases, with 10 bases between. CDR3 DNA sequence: TGTGCCAGCAGCCCCCAGCCGGCAGATACGCAGTATTTT. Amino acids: CASSPQPADTQYF.